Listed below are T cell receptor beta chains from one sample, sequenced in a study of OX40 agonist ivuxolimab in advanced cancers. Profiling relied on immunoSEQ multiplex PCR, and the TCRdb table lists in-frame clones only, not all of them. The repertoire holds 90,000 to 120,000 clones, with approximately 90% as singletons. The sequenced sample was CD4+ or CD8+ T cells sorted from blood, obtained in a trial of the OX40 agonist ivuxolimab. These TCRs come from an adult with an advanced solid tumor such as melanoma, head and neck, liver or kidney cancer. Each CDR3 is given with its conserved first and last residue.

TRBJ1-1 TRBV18 CASSPLENTEAFF
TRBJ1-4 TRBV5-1 CASSDRTGNEKLFF
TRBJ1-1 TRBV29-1 CSVDVGFF
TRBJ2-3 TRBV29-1 CSVETSGRGADTQYF
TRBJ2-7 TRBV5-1 CASRFLAGGEQYF
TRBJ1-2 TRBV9 CASSVAGTAVVRTF
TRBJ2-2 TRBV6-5 CASSLLAGTGELFF
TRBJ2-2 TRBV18 CASSPQRMERKNTGELFF
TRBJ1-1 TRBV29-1 CSVEGEYTEAFF
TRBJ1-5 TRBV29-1 CSVGDPPNQPQHF
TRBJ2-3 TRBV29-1 CSVQGVRSTDTQYF
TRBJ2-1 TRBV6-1 CASSVSTSGGASSYNEQFF
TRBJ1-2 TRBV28 CASSLDPTRGYTF
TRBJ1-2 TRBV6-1 CASSGLFSWGYTF
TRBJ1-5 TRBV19 CASAAALNQPQHF
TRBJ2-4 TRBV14 CASSQELVPNIQYF